Described below is a single T cell receptor (beta chain) sequence and its context. This sample was included in a study of blood T cell repertoires in COVID-19. Trimming removed 2 bases from V and 1 base from J, with 8 bases in between. This CDR3 is 15 amino acids long. Germline CDR1 is MDHEN and CDR2 is SYDVKM. The method was immunoSEQ multiplex PCR; TCRdb's version includes in-frame clones alone and lacks a portion of them. The sample has about 140,000 clones; under 85% are singletons. Sequences were obtained from PBMCs or T cells enriched from blood (not recorded which). The rearrangement links TRBV28 to TRBJ2-2, with D perhaps matching TRBD1 (6 bases). The sequence derives from a woman between 18 and 29 years old who had been exposed to COVID-19. CDR3 loop: CASSLRTENTGELFF. CDR3 nucleotides: TGTGCCAGCAGTTTACGGACAGAGAACACCGGGGAGCTGTTTTTT.